This TCR beta chain was sequenced during a study of early T cells in non-severe SARS-CoV-2 infection. The V end lost 0 bases, the J end lost 5 bases, and 8 bases lay between the germline ends. From germline, CDR1 is SGDLS and CDR2 YYNGEE. CDR3 length: 13 amino acids. This clonotype was observed a handful of times. Individual cDNA molecules received unique molecular identifiers during library preparation. TCRdb fed the 5' RACE reads into MiXCR, producing one record per CDR3 protein. The repertoire holds fewer than 30,000 distinct CDR3 sequences, with more than 4% as singletons. V usage is TRBV9 and J usage is TRBJ2-5, with D tentatively TRBD2 (6 bases). The sample comprised whole blood. This sequence was found in an adult who was a healthcare worker with PCR-confirmed SARS-CoV-2 infection or an uninfected control (not recorded which). The CDR3 sequence is CASSVESGETQYF. In nucleotides, the CDR3 is TGTGCCAGCAGCGTAGAGAGCGGGGAGACCCAGTACTTC.